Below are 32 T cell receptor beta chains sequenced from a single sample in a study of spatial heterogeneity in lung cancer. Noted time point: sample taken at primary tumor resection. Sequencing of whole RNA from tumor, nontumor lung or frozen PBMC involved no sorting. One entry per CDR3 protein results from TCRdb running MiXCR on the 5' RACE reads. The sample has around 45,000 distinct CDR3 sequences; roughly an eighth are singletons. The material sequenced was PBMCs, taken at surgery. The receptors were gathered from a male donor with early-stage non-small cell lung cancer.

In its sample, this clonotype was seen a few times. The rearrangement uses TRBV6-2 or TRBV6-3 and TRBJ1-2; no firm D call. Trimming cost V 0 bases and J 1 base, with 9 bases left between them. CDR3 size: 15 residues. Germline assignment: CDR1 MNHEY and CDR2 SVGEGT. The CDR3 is CASSYSTGLNYGYTF. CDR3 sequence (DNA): TGTGCCAGCAGTTACTCGACCGGTCTTAACTATGGCTACACCTTC.

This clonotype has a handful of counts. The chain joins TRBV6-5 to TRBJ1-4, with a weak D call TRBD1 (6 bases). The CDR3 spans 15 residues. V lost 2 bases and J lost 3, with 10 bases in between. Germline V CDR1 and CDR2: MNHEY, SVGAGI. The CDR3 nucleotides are TGTGCCAGCAGTTACCGAGGACAGTCTAATGAAAAACTGTTTTTT. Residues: CASSYRGQSNEKLFF.

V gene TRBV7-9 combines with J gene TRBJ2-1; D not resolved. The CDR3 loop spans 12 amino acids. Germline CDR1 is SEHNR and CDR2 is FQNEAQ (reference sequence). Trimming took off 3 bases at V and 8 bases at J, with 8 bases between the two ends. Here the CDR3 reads CASSLDADEQFF. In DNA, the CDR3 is TGTGCCAGCAGCTTGGATGCGGATGAGCAGTTCTTC.

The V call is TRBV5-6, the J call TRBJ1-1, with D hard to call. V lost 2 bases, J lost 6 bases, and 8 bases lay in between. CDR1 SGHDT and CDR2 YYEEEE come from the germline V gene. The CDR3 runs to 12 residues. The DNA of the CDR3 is TGTGCCAGCAGCTTAGGGTATGCTGAAGCTTTCTTT. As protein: CASSLGYAEAFF.

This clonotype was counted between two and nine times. CDR3 sequence (DNA): TGTGCCAGTGAGAGGACAGGTCGATCAGTCGCTGAAGCTTTCTTT. Translation gives CASERTGRSVAEAFF. The gene calls are TRBV19 and TRBJ1-1, with TRBD1 matching over 7 bases. The CDR3 is made up of 15 amino acids. Trimming at V came to 8 bases and at J to 6 bases, leaving 15 bases not matched to a gene. CDR1 is LNHDA and CDR2 is SQIVND in the germline V gene (reference sequence). Combining the CDR3 with reference TRBV19 and TRBJ1-1 gives the whole variable domain DGGITQSPKYLFRKEGQNVTLSCEQNLNHDAMYWYRQDPGQGLRLIYYSQIVNDFQKGDIAEGYSVSREKKESFPLTVTSAQKNPTAFYLCASERTGRSVAEAFFGQGTRLTVV.

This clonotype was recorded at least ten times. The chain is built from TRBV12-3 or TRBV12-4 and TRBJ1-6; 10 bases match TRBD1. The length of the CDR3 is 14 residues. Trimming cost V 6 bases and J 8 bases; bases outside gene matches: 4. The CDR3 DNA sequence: TGTGCCAGCAGAACCGGGACAGGGGATTCACCCCTCCACTTT. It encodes CASRTGTGDSPLHF.

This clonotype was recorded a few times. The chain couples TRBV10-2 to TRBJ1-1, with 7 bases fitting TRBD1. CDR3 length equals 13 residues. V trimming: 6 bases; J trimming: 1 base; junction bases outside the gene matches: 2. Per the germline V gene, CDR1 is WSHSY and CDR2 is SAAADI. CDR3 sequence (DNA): TGCGCCAGCAGAGGACAGGCGAACACTGAAGCTTTCTTT. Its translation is CASRGQANTEAFF.

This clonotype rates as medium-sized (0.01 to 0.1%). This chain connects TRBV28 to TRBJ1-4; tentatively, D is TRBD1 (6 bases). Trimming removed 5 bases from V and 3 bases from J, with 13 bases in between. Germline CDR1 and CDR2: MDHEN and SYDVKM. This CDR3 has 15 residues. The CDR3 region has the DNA TGTGCCAGCAGTCCCGTGGACAGCGCTAATGAAAAACTGTTTTTT. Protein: CASSPVDSANEKLFF.

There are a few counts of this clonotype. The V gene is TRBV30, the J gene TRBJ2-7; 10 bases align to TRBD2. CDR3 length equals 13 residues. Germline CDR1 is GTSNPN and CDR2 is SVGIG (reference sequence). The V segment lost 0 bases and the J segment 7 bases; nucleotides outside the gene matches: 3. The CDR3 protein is CAWSVLAGEEQYF. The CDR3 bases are TGTGCCTGGAGTGTCCTAGCGGGAGAAGAGCAGTACTTC.

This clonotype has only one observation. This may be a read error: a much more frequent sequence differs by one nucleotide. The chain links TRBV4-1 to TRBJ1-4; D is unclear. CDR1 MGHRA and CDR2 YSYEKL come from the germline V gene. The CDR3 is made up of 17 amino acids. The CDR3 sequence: CASNQVPARATNEKLFF. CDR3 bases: TGCGCCAGCAACCAAGTACCAGCGAGAGCAACTAATGAAAAACTGTTTTTT.

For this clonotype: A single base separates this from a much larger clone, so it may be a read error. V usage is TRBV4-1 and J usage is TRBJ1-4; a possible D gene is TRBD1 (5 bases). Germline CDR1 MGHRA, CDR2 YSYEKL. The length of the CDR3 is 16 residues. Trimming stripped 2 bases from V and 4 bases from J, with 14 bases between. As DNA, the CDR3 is TGCGCCAGCAGCCAATCCGGACATGGGCTTAATGAAAAACTGTTTTTT. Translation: CASSQSGHGLNEKLFF.

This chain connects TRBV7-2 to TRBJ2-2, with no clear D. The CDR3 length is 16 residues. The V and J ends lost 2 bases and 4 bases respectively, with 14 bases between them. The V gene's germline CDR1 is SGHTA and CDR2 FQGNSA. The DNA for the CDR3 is TGTGCCAGCAGCTTAATCGGCGGATCAATCACCGGGGAGCTGTTTTTT. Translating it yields CASSLIGGSITGELFF. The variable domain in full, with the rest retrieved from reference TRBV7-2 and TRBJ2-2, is GAGVSQSPSNKVTEKGKDVELRCDPISGHTALYWYRQSLGQGLEFLIYFQGNSAPDKSGLPSDRFSAERTGGSVSTLTIQRTQQEDSAVYLCASSLIGGSITGELFFGEGSRLTVL.

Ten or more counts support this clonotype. The CDR3 sequence is CASSLVGGRGDTQYF. The CDR3 DNA follows: TGTGCCAGCAGCTTAGTAGGAGGGCGGGGAGATACGCAGTATTTT. The rearrangement uses TRBV7-2 and TRBJ2-3, with D perhaps TRBD2 (6 bases). The germline V gene has CDR1 SGHTA and CDR2 FQGNSA. V lost 1 base, J lost 5 bases, and 13 bases lay in between. The CDR3 is 15 residues long.

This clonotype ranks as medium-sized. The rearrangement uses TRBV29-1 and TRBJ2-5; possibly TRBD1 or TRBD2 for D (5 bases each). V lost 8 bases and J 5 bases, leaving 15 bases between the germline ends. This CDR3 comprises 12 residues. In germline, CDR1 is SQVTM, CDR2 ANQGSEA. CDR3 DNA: TGCAGCTCGGCCAGGGAGCAGGAGACCCAGTACTTC. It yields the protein CSSAREQETQYF.

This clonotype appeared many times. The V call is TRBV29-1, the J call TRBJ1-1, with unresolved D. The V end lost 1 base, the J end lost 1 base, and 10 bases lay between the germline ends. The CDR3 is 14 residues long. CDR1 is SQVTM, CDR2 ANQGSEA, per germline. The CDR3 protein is CSVEVTTGNTEAFF. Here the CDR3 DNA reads TGCAGCGTTGAAGTGACGACGGGGAACACTGAAGCTTTCTTT.

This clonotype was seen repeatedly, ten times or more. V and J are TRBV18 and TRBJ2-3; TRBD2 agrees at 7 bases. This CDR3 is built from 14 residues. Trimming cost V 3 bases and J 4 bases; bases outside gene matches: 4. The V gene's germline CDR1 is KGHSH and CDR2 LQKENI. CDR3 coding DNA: TGTGCCAGCTCACCGGGGAGGGCCCCAGATACGCAGTATTTT. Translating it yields CASSPGRAPDTQYF.

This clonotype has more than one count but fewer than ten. The CDR3 sequence is CASKGGSMYEQFF. DNA of the CDR3: TGTGCCAGCAAAGGCGGGAGTATGTATGAGCAGTTCTTC. The chain has TRBV2 and TRBJ2-1; 7 nucleotides line up with TRBD2. This CDR3 has 13 residues. J gave up 8 bases and V 7 bases, and 8 bases lay outside the gene matches. Looked up from germline, CDR1 is SNHLY and CDR2 is FYNNEI.

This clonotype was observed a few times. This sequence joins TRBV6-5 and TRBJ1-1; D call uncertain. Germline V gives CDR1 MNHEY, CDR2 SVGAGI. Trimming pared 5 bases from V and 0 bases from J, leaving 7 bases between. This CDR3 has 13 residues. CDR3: CASSREMNTEAFF. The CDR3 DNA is TGTGCCAGCAGTCGTGAGATGAACACTGAAGCTTTCTTT.

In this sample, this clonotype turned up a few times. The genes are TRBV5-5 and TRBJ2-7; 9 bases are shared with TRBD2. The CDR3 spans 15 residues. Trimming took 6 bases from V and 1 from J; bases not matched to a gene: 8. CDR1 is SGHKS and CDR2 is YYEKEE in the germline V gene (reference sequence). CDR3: CASTPRLAASYEQYF. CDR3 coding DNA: TGTGCCAGCACCCCCCGACTAGCGGCTTCCTACGAGCAGTACTTC.

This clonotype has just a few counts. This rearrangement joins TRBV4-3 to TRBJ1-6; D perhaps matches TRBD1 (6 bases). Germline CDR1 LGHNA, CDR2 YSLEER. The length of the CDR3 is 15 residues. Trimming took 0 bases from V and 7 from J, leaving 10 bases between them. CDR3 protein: CASSQDRQENSPLHF. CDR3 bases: TGCGCCAGCAGCCAAGATAGACAGGAGAATTCACCCCTCCACTTT.

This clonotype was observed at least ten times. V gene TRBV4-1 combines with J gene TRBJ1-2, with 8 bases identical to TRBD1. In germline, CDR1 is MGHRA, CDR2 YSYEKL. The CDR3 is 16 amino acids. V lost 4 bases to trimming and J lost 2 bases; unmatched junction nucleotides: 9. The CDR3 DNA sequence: TGCGCCAGCAGCCCCCTCAAGGACAGGGAGAACTATGGCTACACCTTC. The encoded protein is CASSPLKDRENYGYTF.

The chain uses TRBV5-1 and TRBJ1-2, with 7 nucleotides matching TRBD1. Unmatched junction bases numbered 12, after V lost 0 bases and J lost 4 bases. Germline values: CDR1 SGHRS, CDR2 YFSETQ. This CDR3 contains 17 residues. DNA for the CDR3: TGCGCCAGCAGCTTGGATAGTCGGGACAGCTACCTCTATGGCTACACCTTC. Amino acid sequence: CASSLDSRDSYLYGYTF.

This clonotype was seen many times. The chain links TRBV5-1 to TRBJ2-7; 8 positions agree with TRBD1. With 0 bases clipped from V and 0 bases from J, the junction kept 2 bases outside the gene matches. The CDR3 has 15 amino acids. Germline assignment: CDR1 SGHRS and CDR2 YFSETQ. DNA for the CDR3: TGCGCCAGCAGCTTGGGGGACAGGACCTCCTACGAGCAGTACTTC. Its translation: CASSLGDRTSYEQYF.

The CDR3 DNA sequence: TGTGCCAGCAGCTACTTCGGGGATACGCAGTATTTT. Its protein product is CASSYFGDTQYF. The gene calls are TRBV7-2 and TRBJ2-3; no definite D call. Germline V gene sequence: CDR1 SGHTA, CDR2 FQGNSA. The ends were cut back, 4 bases at V and 6 bases at J, with 8 bases in the middle. This CDR3 has 12 amino acids. Full variable domain (remainder filled in from reference TRBV7-2 and TRBJ2-3): GAGVSQSPSNKVTEKGKDVELRCDPISGHTALYWYRQSLGQGLEFLIYFQGNSAPDKSGLPSDRFSAERTGGSVSTLTIQRTQQEDSAVYLCASSYFGDTQYFGPGTRLTVL.

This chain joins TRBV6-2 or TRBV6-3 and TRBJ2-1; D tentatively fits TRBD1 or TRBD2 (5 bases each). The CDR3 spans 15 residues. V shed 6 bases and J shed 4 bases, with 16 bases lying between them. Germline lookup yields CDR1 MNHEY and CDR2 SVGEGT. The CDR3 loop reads CASSSSRGLYNEQFF. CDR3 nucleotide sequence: TGTGCCAGCAGCTCCAGTCGGGGCTTATACAATGAGCAGTTCTTC.

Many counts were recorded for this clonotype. CDR3 in DNA: TGCGCCAGCAGCCTTGCGGGACAGCAAGAGACCCAGTACTTC. Encoded protein: CASSLAGQQETQYF. The chain uses TRBV4-1 and TRBJ2-5; TRBD1 is a possible D gene (7 bases). The CDR3 is made up of 14 amino acids. With 4 bases removed from V and 2 bases from J, the gap between germline ends came to 11 bases. The germline V gene encodes CDR1 MGHRA and CDR2 YSYEKL.

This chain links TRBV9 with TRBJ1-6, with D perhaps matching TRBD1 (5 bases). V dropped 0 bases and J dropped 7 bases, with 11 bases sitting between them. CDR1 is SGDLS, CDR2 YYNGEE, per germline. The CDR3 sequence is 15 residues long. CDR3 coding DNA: TGTGCCAGCAGCGTAGCGGTAGGGGAGAATTCACCCCTCCACTTT. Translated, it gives CASSVAVGENSPLHF.

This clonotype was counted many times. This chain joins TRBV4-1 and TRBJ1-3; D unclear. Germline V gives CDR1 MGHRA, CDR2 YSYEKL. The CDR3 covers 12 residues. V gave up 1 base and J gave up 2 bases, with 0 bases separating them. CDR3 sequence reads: CASSQAGNTIYF. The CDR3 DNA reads TGCGCCAGCAGCCAAGCTGGAAACACCATATATTTT.

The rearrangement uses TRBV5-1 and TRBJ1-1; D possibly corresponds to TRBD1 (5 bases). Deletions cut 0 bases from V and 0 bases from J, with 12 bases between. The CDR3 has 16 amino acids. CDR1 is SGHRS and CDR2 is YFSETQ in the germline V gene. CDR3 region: CASSLDEGRLNTEAFF. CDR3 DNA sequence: TGCGCCAGCAGCTTGGATGAGGGGCGGCTGAACACTGAAGCTTTCTTT.

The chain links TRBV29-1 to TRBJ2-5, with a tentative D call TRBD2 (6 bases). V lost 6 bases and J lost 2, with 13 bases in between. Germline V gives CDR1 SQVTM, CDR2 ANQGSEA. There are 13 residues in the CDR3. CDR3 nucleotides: TGCAGCGTACTTAGACGGGAGCAAGAGACCCAGTACTTC. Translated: CSVLRREQETQYF.

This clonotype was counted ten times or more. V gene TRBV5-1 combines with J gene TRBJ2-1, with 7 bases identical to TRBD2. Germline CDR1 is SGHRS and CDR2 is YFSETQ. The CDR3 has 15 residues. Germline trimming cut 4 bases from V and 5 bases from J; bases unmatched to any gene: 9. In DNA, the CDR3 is TGCGCCAGCAGCCCGGGAGGCCTGGGAGACAATGAGCAGTTCTTC. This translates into CASSPGGLGDNEQFF.

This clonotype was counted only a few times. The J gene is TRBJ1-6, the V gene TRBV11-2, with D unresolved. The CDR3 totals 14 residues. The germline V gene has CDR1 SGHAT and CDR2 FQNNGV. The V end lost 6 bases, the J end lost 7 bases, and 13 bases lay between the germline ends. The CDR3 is CASSRAGINSPLHF. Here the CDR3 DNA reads TGTGCCAGCAGTCGGGCCGGAATCAATTCACCCCTCCACTTT.